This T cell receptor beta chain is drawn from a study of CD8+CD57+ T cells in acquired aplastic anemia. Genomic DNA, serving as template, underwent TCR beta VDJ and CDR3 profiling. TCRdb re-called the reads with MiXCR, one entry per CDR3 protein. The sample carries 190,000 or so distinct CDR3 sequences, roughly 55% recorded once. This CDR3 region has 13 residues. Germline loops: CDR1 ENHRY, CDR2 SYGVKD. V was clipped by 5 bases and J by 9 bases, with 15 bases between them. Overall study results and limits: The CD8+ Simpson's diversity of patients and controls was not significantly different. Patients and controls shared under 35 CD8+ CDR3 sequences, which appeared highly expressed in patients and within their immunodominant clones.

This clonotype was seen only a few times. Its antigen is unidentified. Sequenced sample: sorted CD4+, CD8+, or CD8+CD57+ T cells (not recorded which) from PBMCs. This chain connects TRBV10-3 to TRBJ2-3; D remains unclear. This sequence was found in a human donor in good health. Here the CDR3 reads CAISRGRGETQYF. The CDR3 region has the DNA TGTGCCATCAGTCGAGGTCGCGGAGAAACGCAGTATTTT.